The 9 T cell receptor beta chains reported below all come from one sample, sequenced in a study of blood T cell repertoires in COVID-19. Data came from immunoSEQ multiplex PCR; TCRdb stores just in-frame clones and leaves some out. Here the sample spans about 68,000 clones, roughly 83% being singletons. The source material was peripheral blood. The source of these receptors is a man aged 45-60 years with active COVID-19.

The chain combines TRBV27 with TRBJ2-1; D possibly corresponds to TRBD2 (6 bases). The ends were cut back, 4 bases at V and 0 bases at J, with 10 bases in the middle. Germline V lookup: CDR1 MNHEY, CDR2 SMNVEV (reference sequence). CDR3 length: 15 residues. For the CDR3, the DNA is TGTGCCAGCAGTTCCCCGGGAGACTCCTACAATGAGCAGTTCTTC. It translates to CASSSPGDSYNEQFF.

The rearrangement uses TRBV5-1 and TRBJ2-1; perhaps TRBD2 as D (6 bases). Trimming removed 6 bases from V and 2 bases from J, with 12 bases in between. Germline V CDR1 and CDR2: SGHRS, YFSETQ. The CDR3 covers 14 residues. Here the CDR3 reads CASTVEGPYNEQFF. CDR3 DNA sequence: TGCGCCAGCACTGTGGAGGGTCCCTACAATGAGCAGTTCTTC.

The chain recombines TRBV7-2 with TRBJ1-5, with 10 bases aligning to TRBD1. V shed 3 bases, J shed 7 bases, and the junction held 6 bases outside the gene matches. CDR1 is SGHTA and CDR2 is FQGNSA in the germline V gene. This CDR3 has 15 amino acids. DNA for the CDR3: TGTGCCAGCAGCTTGAGACAGGGGGCTCGACAGCCCCAGCATTTT. It encodes CASSLRQGARQPQHF.

The chain has TRBV5-6 and TRBJ2-7; 10 bases align to TRBD1. The CDR3 has 13 amino acids. V was pared by 4 bases and J by 5 bases, with 3 bases of the junction left unmatched. Looked up from germline, CDR1 is SGHDT and CDR2 is YYEEEE. The CDR3 coding sequence is TGTGCCAGCAGCCGGGACAGGGGACACGAGCAGTACTTC. The encoded protein is CASSRDRGHEQYF.

This clone showed up just once. V gene TRBV11-2 combines with J gene TRBJ1-2; D remains unclear. Germline CDR1 is SGHAT and CDR2 is FQNNGV. The length of the CDR3 is 16 residues. V lost 3 bases and J lost 0, with 14 bases in between. In DNA, the CDR3 is TGTGCCAGCAGCTTCGGCTTCAGCCGGGCTAACTATGGCTACACCTTC. It codes for CASSFGFSRANYGYTF.

This clone was detected a few times. This chain uses TRBV5-1 with TRBJ2-3, with TRBD2 identical over 11 bases. The CDR3 runs to 18 residues. Trimming at V came to 4 bases and at J to 2 bases, leaving 12 bases not matched to a gene. In germline, CDR1 is SGHRS, CDR2 YFSETQ. CDR3 residues: CASSRHDLTSGATDTQYF. CDR3 DNA: TGCGCCAGCAGCCGACACGATCTGACTAGCGGGGCCACAGATACGCAGTATTTT.

The chain couples TRBV5-1 to TRBJ2-2, with D perhaps matching TRBD1 (5 bases). CDR3 length: 16 residues. Trimming took 4 bases from V and 8 from J, leaving 21 bases between them. The germline CDR1 and CDR2 sequences are SGHRS and YFSETQ. The CDR3 loop reads CASSPTPGIGSGELFF. The CDR3 coding sequence is TGCGCCAGCAGCCCAACCCCAGGGATTGGGTCTGGGGAGCTGTTTTTT. The whole variable domain, filled in from reference TRBV5-1 and TRBJ2-2, reads KAGVTQTPRYLIKTRGQQVTLSCSPISGHRSVSWYQQTPGQGLQFLFEYFSETQRNKGNFPGRFSGRQFSNSRSEMNVSTLELGDSALYLCASSPTPGIGSGELFFGEGSRLTVL.

The V call is TRBV6-2 or TRBV6-3, the J call TRBJ1-3; no firm D call. From germline, CDR1 is MNHEY and CDR2 SVGEGT. Deletions cut 2 bases from V and 3 bases from J, with 2 bases between. The CDR3 has 12 residues. CDR3 bases: TGTGCCAGCAGTTACCTTGGAAACACCATATATTTT. Translated: CASSYLGNTIYF.

This chain joins TRBV6-5 and TRBJ2-7; a possible D gene is TRBD2 (5 bases). V gave up 5 bases and J gave up 5 bases, with 13 bases separating them. Germline CDR1 reads MNHEY; CDR2 reads SVGAGI. This CDR3 has 13 residues. The CDR3 sequence: CASSTGMPHEQYF. The CDR3 DNA sequence: TGTGCCAGCAGTACGGGGATGCCCCACGAGCAGTACTTC.